These 26 T cell receptor beta chains were sequenced from one sample in a study of T cell responses to AZD1222 COVID-19 vaccine. Generated by immunoSEQ multiplex PCR, the TCRdb table keeps only in-frame clones and is missing some. The sample records over 110,000 clones, about 92% being singletons. This material consisted of peripheral blood, taken on day 0 of AZD1222 vaccination. The source of these receptors is an adult in good health.

This clone was recorded only once. This chain's CDR3 is CASSLWGRMPNSPLHF. The CDR3 DNA is TGTGCCAGCAGTTTGTGGGGCAGGATGCCGAATTCACCCCTCCACTTT. This chain uses TRBV27 with TRBJ1-6; D may be TRBD1 (5 bases). The CDR3 is 16 residues long. Trimming cost V 3 bases and J 7 bases, with 16 bases left between them. Germline CDR1 reads MNHEY; CDR2 reads SMNVEV (reference sequence).

CDR3 DNA sequence: TGTGCCAGCAGTGACGGGACAGGGGGTCAGCCCCAGCATTTT. It codes for CASSDGTGGQPQHF. V usage is TRBV6-1 and J usage is TRBJ1-5, with 11 bases identical to TRBD1. There are 14 residues in the CDR3. From germline, CDR1 is MNHNS and CDR2 SASEGT. V was pared by 3 bases and J by 6 bases, with 1 base of the junction left unmatched.

The V gene is TRBV2, the J gene TRBJ2-2; D ambiguous. This CDR3 is built from 13 residues. Trimming took 6 bases from V and 6 from J, leaving 11 bases between them. Germline V CDR1 and CDR2: SNHLY, FYNNEI. The CDR3 spells CASRGDFAGELFF. In DNA, the CDR3 is TGTGCCAGCAGAGGCGATTTCGCCGGGGAGCTGTTTTTT.

The rearrangement uses TRBV4-2 and TRBJ1-2; 7 positions match TRBD1. The CDR3 extends over 15 amino acids. Trimming cost V 3 bases and J 6 bases; bases outside gene matches: 10. The germline gives CDR1 LGHNA, CDR2 YNFKEQ. In DNA, the CDR3 is TGTGCCAGCAGCCACCACAACCCCGACAGGGATGGCTACACCTTC. This sequence encodes CASSHHNPDRDGYTF.

V usage is TRBV18 and J usage is TRBJ2-5; D call uncertain. V gave up 2 bases and J gave up 5 bases, with 15 bases separating them. Germline loops: CDR1 KGHSH, CDR2 LQKENI. The CDR3 spans 15 residues. DNA for the CDR3: TGTGCCAGCTCACCAGAGCCCCAGGCCATCGAGACCCAGTACTTC. It encodes CASSPEPQAIETQYF. Drawing the rest from reference TRBV18 and TRBJ2-5, the complete variable domain is NAGVMQNPRHLVRRRGQEARLRCSPMKGHSHVYWYRQLPEEGLKFMVYLQKENIIDESGMPKERFSAEFPKEGPSILRIQQVVRGDSAAYFCASSPEPQAIETQYFGPGTRLLVL.

A few counts support this clone. The V call is TRBV2, the J call TRBJ2-1; 15 bases map to TRBD2. The V gene end was trimmed by 5 bases and the J gene end by 8 bases; junction bases not matched to a gene: 10. The CDR3 has 17 residues. Germline-derived CDR1 and CDR2 are SNHLY and FYNNEI. CDR3 in amino acids: CASSPGLAGGPYHEQFF. CDR3 in DNA: TGTGCCAGCAGTCCCGGACTAGCGGGGGGGCCTTACCATGAGCAGTTCTTC.

The chain recombines TRBV12-3 or TRBV12-4 with TRBJ1-5, with unresolved D. The CDR3 is 13 residues long. V lost 1 base and J lost 7, with 8 bases in between. In DNA, the CDR3 is TGTGCCAGCAGTTTAGGGGAGGGACAGCCCCAGCATTTT. Translation: CASSLGEGQPQHF.

The chain couples TRBV27 to TRBJ1-1, with D unclear. Germline CDR1 reads MNHEY; CDR2 reads SMNVEV (reference sequence). The CDR3 has 11 residues. The V and J ends lost 4 bases and 3 bases respectively, with 3 bases between them. CDR3 amino acids: CASSSYTEAFF. CDR3 in DNA: TGTGCCAGCAGTTCGTACACTGAAGCTTTCTTT.

This clone came up a few times. The genes are TRBV7-2 and TRBJ1-2; D gene ambiguous. This CDR3 is built from 17 residues. Germline V gene data show CDR1 as SGHTA and CDR2 as FQGNSA. V lost 5 bases, J lost 4 bases, and 23 bases lay in between. This CDR3 is CASSPGPSERRSYGYTF. CDR3 DNA: TGTGCCAGCAGCCCAGGTCCCTCCGAGCGGCGTAGCTATGGCTACACCTTC.

The V gene is TRBV28, the J gene TRBJ1-2; TRBD1 might be the D (5 bases). The V end lost 7 bases, the J end lost 4 bases, and 13 bases lay between the germline ends. Per germline, CDR1 MDHEN and CDR2 SYDVKM. The CDR3 is 13 amino acids. The CDR3 protein is CASTPGGGYGYTF. For the CDR3, the DNA is TGTGCCAGCACCCCGGGGGGGGGCTATGGCTACACCTTC.

The sample holds one count of this clone. The gene calls are TRBV15 and TRBJ1-2; no definite D call. This CDR3 region has 14 residues. Trimming left V 1 base short and J 8 bases short, with 14 bases between. CDR1 and CDR2 (germline): LNHNV, YYDKDF (reference sequence). CDR3 bases: TGTGCCACCAGCAGAGTGGACCCCGAAGTAGGCTACACCTTC. Protein product: CATSRVDPEVGYTF.

The chain combines TRBV6-2 or TRBV6-3 with TRBJ1-1, with 8 bases aligning to TRBD1. V was clipped by 4 bases and J by 10 bases; unmatched bases: 5. The CDR3 contains 12 residues. In germline, CDR1 is MNHEY, CDR2 SVGEGT. This CDR3 is CASSSPTGVAFF. CDR3 DNA: TGTGCCAGCAGTTCTCCGACAGGGGTAGCTTTCTTT.

The gene calls are TRBV6-5 and TRBJ2-7; possibly TRBD1 or TRBD2 for D (5 bases each). The CDR3 extends over 14 amino acids. Trimming left V 10 bases short and J 4 bases short, with 20 bases between. CDR1 is MNHEY, CDR2 SVGAGI, per germline. The CDR3 here is CATKRVGAGYEQYF. The CDR3 DNA reads TGTGCCACCAAGAGGGTAGGGGCAGGTTACGAGCAGTACTTC.

The chain joins TRBV3-1 (or the pseudogene TRBV3-2) to TRBJ2-7; TRBD2 matches at 8 bases. The CDR3 runs to 16 residues. With 3 bases clipped from V and 0 bases from J, the junction kept 7 bases outside the gene matches. Germline assignment: CDR1 LGHDT and CDR2 YNNKEL (reference sequence). For the CDR3, the DNA is TGTGCCAGCAGCCATAAACCAGCGGGGGCCTCCTACGAGCAGTACTTC. Translating it yields CASSHKPAGASYEQYF.

The chain has TRBV6-5 and TRBJ1-6; D is undetermined. CDR1 is MNHEY and CDR2 is SVGAGI in the germline V gene. CDR3 length: 15 residues. With 0 bases removed from V and 7 bases from J, the gap between germline ends came to 10 bases. Here the CDR3 DNA reads TGTGCCAGCAGTTACTCGATACAGCCCAATTCACCCCTCCACTTT. Translation: CASSYSIQPNSPLHF.

V gene TRBV20-1 combines with J gene TRBJ2-3; D could derive from TRBD1 or TRBD2 (5 bases each). Germline V gives CDR1 DFQATT, CDR2 SNEGSKA (reference sequence). The germline V and J ends were trimmed by 3 bases and 5 bases, with 21 bases remaining between them. This CDR3 contains 16 residues. The CDR3 here is CSASGGTRFMGDTQYF. Here the CDR3 DNA reads TGCAGTGCTAGTGGTGGGACCCGATTTATGGGAGATACGCAGTATTTT.

The chain couples TRBV3-1 (or the pseudogene TRBV3-2) to TRBJ1-4; D remains unclear. CDR3 length equals 14 residues. CDR1 LGHDT and CDR2 YNNKEL come from the germline V gene (reference sequence). Trimming took 1 base from V and 9 from J, leaving 12 bases between them. The CDR3 here is CASSQVFPGKKLFF. CDR3 nucleotide sequence: TGTGCCAGCAGCCAAGTTTTTCCAGGAAAAAAACTGTTTTTT.

This clone was recorded only once. The chain employs TRBV6-5 and TRBJ1-6; D possibly corresponds to TRBD1 (5 bases). This CDR3 region has 14 residues. The V gene's germline CDR1 is MNHEY and CDR2 SVGAGI. The V and J ends lost 0 bases and 7 bases respectively, with 7 bases between them. The DNA for the CDR3 is TGTGCCAGCAGTTACTCGACAGAGAATTCACCCCTCCACTTT. Protein: CASSYSTENSPLHF.

V is TRBV3-1 (or the pseudogene TRBV3-2) and J is TRBJ2-1; the match to TRBD2 covers 14 bases. V trimming: 6 bases; J trimming: 2 bases; junction bases outside the gene matches: 12. The CDR3 loop spans 19 amino acids. From germline, CDR1 is LGHDT and CDR2 YNNKEL (reference sequence). CDR3 amino acids: CASSSGLAGGFNPYNEQFF. The CDR3 nucleotides are TGTGCCAGCAGTTCCGGACTAGCGGGAGGTTTTAACCCCTACAATGAGCAGTTCTTC.

The chain recombines TRBV5-1 with TRBJ1-4; 9 bases line up with TRBD1. CDR3 length equals 15 residues. Germline CDR1 is SGHRS and CDR2 is YFSETQ. V was clipped by 5 bases and J by 7 bases; unmatched bases: 9. The CDR3, as DNA: TGCGCCAGCAGTTTCACGGGACAGGGCGGTGAAAAACTGTTTTTT. Translation: CASSFTGQGGEKLFF.

This chain joins TRBV7-2 and TRBJ2-5, with 10 positions matching TRBD2. This CDR3 has 15 residues. Germline V CDR1 and CDR2: SGHTA, FQGNSA. V was pared by 5 bases and J by 1 base, with 4 bases of the junction left unmatched. CDR3: CASSPSGGIQETQYF. CDR3 DNA: TGTGCCAGCAGCCCTAGCGGGGGAATCCAAGAGACCCAGTACTTC.

The CDR3 DNA reads TGTGCCAGCAGCGTAGGACCCCCAGCGGGGGGGCCAGATACGCAGTATTTT. This translates into CASSVGPPAGGPDTQYF. This chain joins TRBV9 and TRBJ2-3; 10 bases fit TRBD2. CDR1 is SGDLS and CDR2 is YYNGEE in the germline V gene. The CDR3 consists of 17 residues. V lost 0 bases and J lost 4; bases outside the gene matches: 8.

The chain uses TRBV3-1 (or the pseudogene TRBV3-2) and TRBJ2-1, with 10 nucleotides matching TRBD1. Per the germline V gene, CDR1 is LGHDT and CDR2 is YNNKEL (reference sequence). Trimming at V came to 5 bases and at J to 4 bases, leaving 5 bases not matched to a gene. The CDR3 consists of 15 residues. The CDR3 is CASSTGQGVYNEQFF. In DNA form, the CDR3 reads TGTGCCAGCAGCACAGGACAGGGGGTGTACAATGAGCAGTTCTTC.

V is TRBV27 and J is TRBJ1-2; D unclear. The germline V gene encodes CDR1 MNHEY and CDR2 SMNVEV (reference sequence). The CDR3 contains 15 residues. V dropped 4 bases and J dropped 3 bases, with 15 bases sitting between them. The CDR3 nucleotides read TGTGCCAGCAGTTCCGGAAATAAGGGATACTATGGCTACACCTTC. Translating it yields CASSSGNKGYYGYTF.

The gene calls are TRBV9 and TRBJ1-2; unclear D gene. The length of the CDR3 is 11 residues. V was clipped by 0 bases and J by 6 bases, with 3 bases between them. In germline, CDR1 is SGDLS, CDR2 YYNGEE. The CDR3 reads CASSVGDGYTF. The CDR3 nucleotides read TGTGCCAGCAGCGTAGGGGATGGCTACACCTTC.

This clone was seen only a few times. This sequence joins TRBV18 and TRBJ1-2; D is uncertain. The CDR3 sequence is 14 residues long. V lost 5 bases, J lost 4 bases, and 14 bases lay in between. The germline V gene has CDR1 KGHSH and CDR2 LQKENI. In nucleotides, the CDR3 is TGTGCCAGCTCAACACAGACGTTTATCTATGGCTACACCTTC. Encoded protein: CASSTQTFIYGYTF.